These T cell receptor beta chains were read from a single sample in a study of patients and donors after allogeneic stem cell transplantation. TCRdb used MiXCR to reprocess the RT-PCR reads, holding one entry per CDR3 protein. The table shows roughly 230,000 distinct CDR3 sequences, with roughly 15% occurring only once. The sample consisted of blood, either unsorted or a sorted T cell fraction (not recorded which). All receptors derive from a human donor who was either an allogeneic HSCT recipient or a stem cell or donor lymphocyte infusion donor (not recorded which). It is not recorded whose cells these are; they may come from a transplant donor. Each CDR3 is given with its conserved first and last residue. Each record gives: V gene, J gene, D gene, clone size, CDR3 protein, CDR3 DNA. A D gene is named only where the DNA matches it firmly. The size field is filled for only some rows; it gives once, few, many or a size class.

V gene: TRBV20-1; J gene: TRBJ2-7; D gene: TRBD1; clone size: .; CDR3 protein: CSARTGTGGSYEQYF; CDR3 DNA: TGCAGTGCTCGCACCGGGACAGGGGGCTCCTACGAGCAGTACTTC
V gene: TRBV20-1; J gene: TRBJ1-6; D gene: .; clone size: .; CDR3 protein: CSARDLGGSVSPLHF; CDR3 DNA: TGCAGTGCTAGAGATCTTGGGGGCTCGGTTTCACCCCTCCACTTT
V gene: TRBV6-2/TRBV6-3; J gene: TRBJ2-7; D gene: .; clone size: many; CDR3 protein: CASSQSYEQYF; CDR3 DNA: TGTGCCAGCAGTCAGAGCTACGAGCAGTACTTC
V gene: TRBV6-1; J gene: TRBJ2-1; D gene: .; clone size: .; CDR3 protein: CASSDRVWFF; CDR3 DNA: TGTGCCAGCAGTGACAGGGTTTGGTTCTTC
V gene: TRBV5-1; J gene: TRBJ2-7; D gene: .; clone size: once; CDR3 protein: CASSLATGAEQYF; CDR3 DNA: TGCGCCAGCAGCTTGGCCACTGGTGCCGAGCAGTACTTC
V gene: TRBV20-1; J gene: TRBJ2-7; D gene: TRBD1; clone size: few; CDR3 protein: CSALGGRGPYEQYF; CDR3 DNA: TGCAGTGCCCTCGGTGGCAGGGGGCCCTACGAGCAGTACTTC
V gene: TRBV2; J gene: TRBJ2-4; D gene: .; clone size: many; CDR3 protein: CASSDRTVAKNIQYF; CDR3 DNA: TGTGCCAGCAGTGACCGGACAGTAGCCAAAAACATTCAGTACTTC
V gene: TRBV14; J gene: TRBJ1-6; D gene: .; clone size: many; CDR3 protein: CASSQDLAQNNSPLHF; CDR3 DNA: TGTGCCAGCAGCCAAGATCTTGCACAGAATAATTCACCCCTCCACTTT
V gene: TRBV6-2/TRBV6-3; J gene: TRBJ2-3; D gene: TRBD2; clone size: .; CDR3 protein: CASRQAGISTDTQYF; CDR3 DNA: TGTGCCAGCAGGCAAGCGGGGATCAGCACAGATACGCAGTATTTT
V gene: TRBV5-1; J gene: TRBJ1-2; D gene: .; clone size: .; CDR3 protein: CASSLRGAEGTYGYTF; CDR3 DNA: TGCGCCAGCAGCTTGAGAGGCGCGGAGGGGACCTATGGCTACACCTTC
V gene: TRBV7-8; J gene: TRBJ1-1; D gene: .; clone size: few; CDR3 protein: CASSLRDRRAEAFF; CDR3 DNA: TGTGCCAGCAGCTTAAGGGACCGACGCGCTGAAGCTTTCTTT
V gene: TRBV10-3; J gene: TRBJ2-3; D gene: .; clone size: few; CDR3 protein: CAISAGVTDTQYF; CDR3 DNA: TGTGCCATCAGCGCCGGGGTCACAGATACGCAGTATTTT
V gene: TRBV5-6; J gene: TRBJ1-2; D gene: .; clone size: many; CDR3 protein: CASSPGGEGYTF; CDR3 DNA: TGTGCCAGCAGCCCGGGCGGGGAGGGCTACACCTTC
V gene: TRBV7-2; J gene: TRBJ2-3; D gene: .; clone size: .; CDR3 protein: CASSLPSLRTDTQYF; CDR3 DNA: TGTGCCAGCAGCTTGCCCAGTTTACGCACAGATACGCAGTATTTT
V gene: TRBV24-1; J gene: TRBJ1-2; D gene: .; clone size: .; CDR3 protein: CATSPPGGGYTF; CDR3 DNA: TGTGCCACCAGTCCCCCTGGGGGCGGCTACACCTTC
V gene: TRBV7-9; J gene: TRBJ1-5; D gene: .; clone size: many; CDR3 protein: CASSHSNPNQPQHF; CDR3 DNA: TGTGCCAGCAGCCATAGTAATCCTAATCAGCCCCAGCATTTT
V gene: TRBV7-8; J gene: TRBJ2-3; D gene: .; clone size: few; CDR3 protein: CASQGLTDTQYF; CDR3 DNA: TGTGCCAGCCAGGGACTCACAGATACGCAGTATTTT
V gene: TRBV12-5; J gene: TRBJ2-2; D gene: .; clone size: .; CDR3 protein: CASGLDRDHTGELFF; CDR3 DNA: TGTGCTAGTGGTTTGGACAGGGATCACACCGGGGAGCTGTTTTTT
V gene: TRBV12-3/TRBV12-4; J gene: TRBJ2-1; D gene: TRBD1; clone size: few; CDR3 protein: CASRNSGTGNEQFF; CDR3 DNA: TGTGCCAGCAGAAATTCCGGGACAGGGAATGAGCAGTTCTTC
V gene: TRBV5-1; J gene: TRBJ1-6; D gene: TRBD1; clone size: few; CDR3 protein: CASSGGQGHSPLHF; CDR3 DNA: TGCGCCAGCAGCGGAGGACAGGGGCATTCACCCCTCCACTTT
V gene: TRBV20-1; J gene: TRBJ2-7; D gene: .; clone size: .; CDR3 protein: CSASPLYEQYF; CDR3 DNA: TGCAGTGCTAGTCCCCTATACGAGCAGTACTTC
V gene: TRBV5-1; J gene: TRBJ1-2; D gene: TRBD1; clone size: .; CDR3 protein: CASSSTGTENYGYTF; CDR3 DNA: TGCGCCAGCAGCTCAACCGGGACAGAGAACTATGGCTACACCTTC
V gene: TRBV5-1; J gene: TRBJ2-5; D gene: TRBD2; clone size: .; CDR3 protein: CASSGGGQAETQYF; CDR3 DNA: TGCGCCAGCAGCGGGGGGGGTCAGGCGGAGACCCAGTACTTC
V gene: TRBV19; J gene: TRBJ1-1; D gene: .; clone size: .; CDR3 protein: CASKTGMANTEAFF; CDR3 DNA: TGTGCCAGTAAAACAGGGATGGCGAACACTGAAGCTTTCTTT
V gene: TRBV19; J gene: TRBJ2-5; D gene: .; clone size: many; CDR3 protein: CASSLREAVQETQYF; CDR3 DNA: TGTGCCAGTAGCCTGCGGGAAGCAGTCCAAGAGACCCAGTACTTC
V gene: TRBV10-3; J gene: TRBJ2-7; D gene: .; clone size: .; CDR3 protein: CAISESRAEQYF; CDR3 DNA: TGTGCCATCAGTGAGTCCCGAGCGGAGCAGTACTTC
V gene: TRBV4-1; J gene: TRBJ1-3; D gene: .; clone size: many; CDR3 protein: CASSQEVTVGNTIYF; CDR3 DNA: TGCGCCAGCAGCCAAGAGGTCACAGTTGGAAACACCATATATTTT
V gene: TRBV4-1; J gene: TRBJ2-1; D gene: .; clone size: few; CDR3 protein: CASSHVLNEQFF; CDR3 DNA: TGCGCCAGCAGCCATGTACTCAATGAGCAGTTCTTC
V gene: TRBV24-1; J gene: TRBJ2-1; D gene: .; clone size: .; CDR3 protein: CATSQLGLSEQFF; CDR3 DNA: TGTGCCACCAGCCAACTAGGGTTGAGTGAGCAGTTCTTC
V gene: TRBV13; J gene: TRBJ2-7; D gene: TRBD1; clone size: .; CDR3 protein: CASSLESGTGISYEQYF; CDR3 DNA: TGTGCCAGCAGCTTAGAGTCGGGGACAGGGATCTCCTACGAGCAGTACTTC
V gene: TRBV3-1; J gene: TRBJ2-3; D gene: .; clone size: .; CDR3 protein: CASSLNLRGISTDTQYF; CDR3 DNA: TGTGCCAGCAGCCTTAATCTCCGGGGGATTAGCACAGATACGCAGTATTTT
V gene: TRBV3-1; J gene: TRBJ1-5; D gene: .; clone size: few; CDR3 protein: CASSEPGREAPQHF; CDR3 DNA: TGTGCCAGCAGCGAACCAGGGCGGGAAGCGCCCCAGCATTTT
V gene: TRBV11-2; J gene: TRBJ2-1; D gene: .; clone size: .; CDR3 protein: CASSLTFYNEQFF; CDR3 DNA: TGTGCCAGCAGCCTTACATTCTACAATGAGCAGTTCTTC
V gene: TRBV3-1; J gene: TRBJ2-7; D gene: TRBD2; clone size: few; CDR3 protein: CASSQPGLAHEQYF; CDR3 DNA: TGTGCCAGCAGCCAGCCGGGACTAGCCCACGAGCAGTACTTC
V gene: TRBV15; J gene: TRBJ1-1; D gene: .; clone size: .; CDR3 protein: CATSRDIPNTEAFF; CDR3 DNA: TGTGCCACCAGCAGAGATATCCCGAACACTGAAGCTTTCTTT
V gene: TRBV27; J gene: TRBJ1-6; D gene: .; clone size: few; CDR3 protein: CASSLRLLWDSSPLHF; CDR3 DNA: TGTGCCAGCAGTCTTCGGCTTCTCTGGGATTCATCACCCCTCCACTTT
V gene: TRBV12-3/TRBV12-4; J gene: TRBJ2-1; D gene: TRBD2; clone size: few; CDR3 protein: CASSFSGGGNNEQFF; CDR3 DNA: TGTGCCAGCAGTTTTAGCGGGGGGGGGAACAATGAGCAGTTCTTC
V gene: TRBV12-5; J gene: TRBJ2-3; D gene: .; clone size: .; CDR3 protein: CASGFSGGITDTQYF; CDR3 DNA: TGTGCTAGTGGTTTCTCAGGGGGGATCACAGATACGCAGTATTTT
V gene: TRBV20-1; J gene: TRBJ2-5; D gene: TRBD2; clone size: .; CDR3 protein: CSAIPGGAGETQYF; CDR3 DNA: TGCAGTGCGATACCCGGGGGGGCCGGAGAGACCCAGTACTTC
V gene: TRBV6-1; J gene: TRBJ2-7; D gene: TRBD1; clone size: many; CDR3 protein: CASSRPGQNYEQYF; CDR3 DNA: TGTGCCAGCAGTAGGCCGGGACAGAATTACGAGCAGTACTTC
V gene: TRBV6-1; J gene: TRBJ2-7; D gene: .; clone size: .; CDR3 protein: CASSVFIASSYEQYF; CDR3 DNA: TGTGCCAGCAGTGTGTTCATAGCGAGCTCCTACGAGCAGTACTTC
V gene: TRBV7-3; J gene: TRBJ2-1; D gene: .; clone size: many; CDR3 protein: CASSLYPGSGYNEQFF; CDR3 DNA: TGTGCCAGCAGCTTATACCCGGGATCAGGCTACAATGAGCAGTTCTTC
V gene: TRBV29-1; J gene: TRBJ1-1; D gene: .; clone size: .; CDR3 protein: CSALHSNTEAFF; CDR3 DNA: TGCAGCGCCCTACATTCGAACACTGAAGCTTTCTTT
V gene: TRBV7-6; J gene: TRBJ2-2; D gene: .; clone size: few; CDR3 protein: CASSYQLLRAGELFF; CDR3 DNA: TGTGCCAGCAGCTATCAACTGCTAAGGGCCGGGGAGCTGTTTTTT
V gene: TRBV20-1; J gene: TRBJ2-1; D gene: TRBD2; clone size: many; CDR3 protein: CSAREVRGLLEQFF; CDR3 DNA: TGCAGTGCTAGAGAAGTTCGGGGACTACTTGAGCAGTTCTTC
V gene: TRBV27; J gene: TRBJ2-3; D gene: .; clone size: .; CDR3 protein: CASRFRLATDTQYF; CDR3 DNA: TGTGCCAGCAGGTTCCGTCTAGCCACAGATACGCAGTATTTT
V gene: TRBV30; J gene: TRBJ2-5; D gene: .; clone size: .; CDR3 protein: CAWSVTVETQYF; CDR3 DNA: TGTGCCTGGAGTGTAACCGTAGAGACCCAGTACTTC